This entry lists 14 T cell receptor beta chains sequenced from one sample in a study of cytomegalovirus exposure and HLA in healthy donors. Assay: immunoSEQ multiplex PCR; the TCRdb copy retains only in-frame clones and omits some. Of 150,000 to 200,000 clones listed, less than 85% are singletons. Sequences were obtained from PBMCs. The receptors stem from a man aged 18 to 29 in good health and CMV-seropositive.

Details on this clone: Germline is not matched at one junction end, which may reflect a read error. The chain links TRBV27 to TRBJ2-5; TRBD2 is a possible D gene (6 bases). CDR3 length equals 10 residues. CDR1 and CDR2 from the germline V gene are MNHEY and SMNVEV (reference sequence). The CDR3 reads CDREAETQYF. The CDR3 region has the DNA TGCGATAGGGAGGCAGAGACCCAGTACTTC.

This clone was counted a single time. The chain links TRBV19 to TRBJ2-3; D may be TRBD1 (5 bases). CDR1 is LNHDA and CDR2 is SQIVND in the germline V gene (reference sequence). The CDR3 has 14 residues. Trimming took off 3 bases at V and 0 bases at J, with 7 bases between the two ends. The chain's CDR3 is CASSMTASTDTQYF. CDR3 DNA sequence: TGTGCCAGTAGTATGACAGCTAGCACAGATACGCAGTATTTT.

CDR3 in DNA: TGTGCCAGCAGCTTGTCAGAGGGTTATTTAGAGACCCAGTACTTC. It specifies CASSLSEGYLETQYF. The chain has TRBV7-9 and TRBJ2-5; TRBD2 is a possible D gene (5 bases). This CDR3 contains 15 residues. Looked up from germline, CDR1 is SEHNR and CDR2 is FQNEAQ (reference sequence). Trimming took off 3 bases at V and 4 bases at J, with 15 bases between the two ends.

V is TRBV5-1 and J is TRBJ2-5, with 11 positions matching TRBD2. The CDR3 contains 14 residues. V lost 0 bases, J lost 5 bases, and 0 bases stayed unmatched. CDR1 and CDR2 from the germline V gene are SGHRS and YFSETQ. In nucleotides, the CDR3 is TGCGCCAGCAGCTTGGGGACTAGCGGGGAGACCCAGTACTTC. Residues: CASSLGTSGETQYF.

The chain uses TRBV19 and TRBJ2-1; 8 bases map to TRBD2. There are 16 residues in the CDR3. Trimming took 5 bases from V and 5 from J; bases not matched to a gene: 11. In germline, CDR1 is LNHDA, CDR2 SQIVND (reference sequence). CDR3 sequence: CASSSPSIAGHNEQFF. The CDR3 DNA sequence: TGTGCCAGTAGTTCCCCGTCGATAGCGGGACACAATGAGCAGTTCTTC.

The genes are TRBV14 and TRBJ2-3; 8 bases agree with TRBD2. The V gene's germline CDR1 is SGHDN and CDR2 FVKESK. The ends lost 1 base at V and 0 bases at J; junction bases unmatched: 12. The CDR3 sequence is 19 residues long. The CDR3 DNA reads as TGTGCCAGCAGCCAAGGATTGCGGGGGGCAAGGCTCAGCACAGATACGCAGTATTTT. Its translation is CASSQGLRGARLSTDTQYF. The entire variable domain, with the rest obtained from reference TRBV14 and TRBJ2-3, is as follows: EAGVTQFPSHSVIEKGQTVTLRCDPISGHDNLYWYRRVMGKEIKFLLHFVKESKQDESGMPNNRFLAERTGGTYSTLKVQPAELEDSGVYFCASSQGLRGARLSTDTQYFGPGTRLTVL.

The CDR3 loop reads CASSPRGLAGEGAQYF. The CDR3 DNA reads TGCGCCAGCAGCCCCCGGGGACTAGCGGGGGAGGGGGCGCAGTATTTT. The chain is built from TRBV4-1 and TRBJ2-3, with TRBD2 matching over 14 bases. With V trimmed by 4 bases and J by 10 bases, 10 bases remained unmatched. Germline V gene data show CDR1 as MGHRA and CDR2 as YSYEKL. CDR3 length: 16 amino acids.

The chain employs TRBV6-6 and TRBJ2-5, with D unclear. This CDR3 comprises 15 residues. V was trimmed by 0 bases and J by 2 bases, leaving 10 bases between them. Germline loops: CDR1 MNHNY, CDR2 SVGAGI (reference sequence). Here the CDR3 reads CASSYSSYVQETQYF. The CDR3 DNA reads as TGTGCCAGCAGTTACTCGAGCTACGTACAAGAGACCCAGTACTTC.

The CDR3 DNA follows: TGTGCCAGCAGCCGTCCCGGGACAGGGAACAATGAGCAGTTCTTC. Protein product: CASSRPGTGNNEQFF. V is TRBV7-9 and J is TRBJ2-1; TRBD1 aligns across 9 bases. The V and J ends lost 5 bases and 5 bases, in that order; junction bases with no gene match: 7. The germline gives CDR1 SEHNR, CDR2 FQNEAQ (reference sequence). The CDR3 runs to 15 residues.

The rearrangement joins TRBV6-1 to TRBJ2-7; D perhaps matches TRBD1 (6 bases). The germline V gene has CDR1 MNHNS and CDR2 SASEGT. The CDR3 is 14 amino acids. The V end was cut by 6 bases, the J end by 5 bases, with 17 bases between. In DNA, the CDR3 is TGTGCCAGCAGCCTAACAGGGATAGGGGACGAGCAGTACTTC. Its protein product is CASSLTGIGDEQYF.

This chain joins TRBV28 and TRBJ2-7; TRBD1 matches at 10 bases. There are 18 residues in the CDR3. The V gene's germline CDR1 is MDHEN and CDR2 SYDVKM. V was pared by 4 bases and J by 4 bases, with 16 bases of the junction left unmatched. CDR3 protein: CASSSAALPGQGTYEQYF. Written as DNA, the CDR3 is TGTGCCAGCAGTTCGGCGGCTCTACCGGGACAGGGGACTTACGAGCAGTACTTC.

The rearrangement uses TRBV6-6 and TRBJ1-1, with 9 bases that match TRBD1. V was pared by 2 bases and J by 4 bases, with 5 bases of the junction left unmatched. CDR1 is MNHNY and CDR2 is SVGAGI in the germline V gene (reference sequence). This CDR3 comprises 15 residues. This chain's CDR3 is CASSYHRGRATEAFF. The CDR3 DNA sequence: TGTGCCAGCAGTTACCACAGGGGGCGGGCCACTGAAGCTTTCTTT.

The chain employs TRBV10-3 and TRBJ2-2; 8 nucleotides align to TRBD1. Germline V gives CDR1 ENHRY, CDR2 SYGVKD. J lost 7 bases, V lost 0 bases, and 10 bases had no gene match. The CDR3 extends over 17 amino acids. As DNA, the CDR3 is TGTGCCATCAGTGAGTCGGCACAGGGGGTACAGGGCGGGGAGCTGTTTTTT. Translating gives CAISESAQGVQGGELFF.

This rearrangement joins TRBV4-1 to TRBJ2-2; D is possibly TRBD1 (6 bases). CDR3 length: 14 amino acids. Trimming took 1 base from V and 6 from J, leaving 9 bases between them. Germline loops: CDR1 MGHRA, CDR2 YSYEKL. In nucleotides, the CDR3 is TGCGCCAGCAGCCAAGGGGGGCGGGCCGGGGAGCTGTTTTTT. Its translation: CASSQGGRAGELFF.